This T cell receptor (beta chain) was obtained from a study of blood T cell repertoires in COVID-19. The CDR3 has 16 amino acids. The V end lost 0 bases, the J end lost 1 base, and 10 bases lay between the germline ends. Per the germline V gene, CDR1 is SNHLY and CDR2 is FYNNEI. The protocol was immunoSEQ multiplex PCR, while the TCRdb copy is restricted to in-frame clones and leaves out a portion. The sample records about 320,000 clones, 89% being singletons. The genes are TRBV2 and TRBJ1-3; TRBD1 might be the D (5 bases). The sample consisted of peripheral blood. This sequence originates from a man younger than 30 who had recovered from COVID-19. The CDR3 nucleotides are TGTGCCAGCAGTGAAGCCAGGGCAACTTCTGGAAACACCATATATTTT. Its protein is CASSEARATSGNTIYF.